These T cell receptor beta chains were read from a single sample in a study of blood T cell repertoires in COVID-19. The data were produced by immunoSEQ multiplex PCR, yet TCRdb's version contains in-frame clones alone and is incomplete. The sample carries fewer than 70,000 clones, roughly 79% recorded once. The sample was peripheral blood. The origin of the receptors is a human donor in a cohort sampled during active COVID-19. The CDR3 runs from the conserved cysteine through the conserved F or W. Each record gives: V gene, J gene, D gene, clone size, CDR3 protein, CDR3 DNA. The D gene is left open where the match is weak. Clone size is shown for a subset of rows, as once, few, many or a class of expanded clone.

>TRBV5-1|TRBJ1-1|TRBD1|few
CASSLGPTGGTEAFF
TGCGCCAGCAGCTTGGGCCCAACAGGGGGCACTGAAGCTTTCTTT
>TRBV9|TRBJ2-3|NA|once
CASSAYGDTQYF
TGTGCCAGCAGCGCGTACGGAGATACGCAGTATTTT
>TRBV1|TRBJ1-6|NA|NA
CTSSQDVGGQSSYNSPLHF
TGCACCAGCAGCCAAGATGTAGGGGGACAGAGCTCCTATAATTCACCCCTCCACTTT
>TRBV6-5|TRBJ2-3|TRBD1|few
CASRGQGTDTQYF
TGTGCCAGCAGAGGACAGGGCACAGATACGCAGTATTTT
>TRBV6-5|TRBJ1-5|NA|NA
CASSYSRDQPQHF
TGTGCCAGCAGTTACTCGAGGGATCAGCCCCAGCATTTT
>TRBV5-4|TRBJ1-2|TRBD1|NA
CASRDRGGYTF
TGTGCCAGCAGAGACAGGGGCGGCTACACCTTC
>TRBV11-2|TRBJ2-7|NA|NA
CASSSDRTAAFFEQYF
TGTGCCAGCAGCTCCGACCGGACAGCGGCCTTCTTCGAGCAGTACTTC
>TRBV19|TRBJ1-1|TRBD1|NA
CASSISHRGNTEAFF
TGTGCCAGTAGTATAAGTCACAGGGGCAACACTGAAGCTTTCTTT
>TRBV7-2|TRBJ2-1|NA|NA
CASSLTGWGYNEQFF
TGTGCCAGCAGCCTCACAGGGTGGGGCTACAATGAGCAGTTCTTC
>TRBV7-9|TRBJ1-1|NA|few
CASSPGLGEAFF
TGTGCCAGCAGCCCCGGACTGGGTGAAGCTTTCTTT
>TRBV4-3|TRBJ2-7|TRBD1|NA
CASSQDRDRGTYEQYF
TGCGCCAGCAGCCAAGACCGGGACAGGGGGACCTACGAGCAGTACTTC
>TRBV29-1|TRBJ2-7|TRBD2|NA
CSGLSSGSYEQYF
TGCAGCGGACTAAGTAGCGGGAGTTACGAGCAGTACTTC
>TRBV24-1|TRBJ2-1|NA|NA
CATSDAPELNNEQFF
TGTGCCACCAGTGATGCCCCGGAGCTCAACAATGAGCAGTTCTTC
>TRBV25-1|TRBJ2-7|NA|NA
CASSAPMAGASYEQYF
TGTGCCAGCAGTGCGCCCATGGCGGGGGCGAGCTACGAGCAGTACTTC
>TRBV6-2/TRBV6-3|TRBJ2-7|TRBD2|NA
CASSFFPGNEAGVHEQYF
TGTGCCAGCAGTTTTTTCCCAGGTAACGAGGCGGGAGTCCACGAGCAGTACTTC
>TRBV5-8|TRBJ2-3|TRBD2|NA
CASNQPGLGTDTQYF
TGTGCCAGCAACCAACCGGGACTAGGCACAGATACGCAGTATTTT
>TRBV5-1|TRBJ2-7|TRBD1|NA
CASSFSGTGSTEQYF
TGCGCCAGCAGCTTCTCCGGGACAGGCTCAACCGAGCAGTACTTC
>TRBV7-3|TRBJ1-1|NA|NA
CASSPQGLVTEAFF
TGTGCCAGCAGTCCGCAGGGGCTGGTCACTGAAGCTTTCTTT
>TRBV20-1|TRBJ2-1|NA|few
CSASLRSEQFF
TGCAGTGCTAGTCTCAGGTCAGAGCAGTTCTTC
>TRBV3-1/TRBV3-2|TRBJ1-5|NA|NA
CASSQLVPRGNQPQHF
TGTGCCAGCAGCCAACTGGTTCCCCGGGGGAATCAGCCCCAGCATTTT
>TRBV19|TRBJ2-7|TRBD2|NA
CASSLGLAGGPQAYEQYF
TGTGCCAGTAGTCTAGGACTAGCGGGAGGGCCACAAGCCTACGAGCAGTACTTC
>TRBV5-8|TRBJ2-3|NA|NA
CASSFIVADTQYF
TGTGCCAGCAGCTTTATTGTCGCAGATACGCAGTATTTT
>TRBV7-8|TRBJ1-1|NA|NA
CASSLGGDTEAFF
TGTGCCAGCAGCTTAGGGGGGGACACTGAAGCTTTCTTT
>TRBV7-2|TRBJ1-5|TRBD1|NA
CASSLWTGPWDQPQHF
TGTGCCAGCAGCCTATGGACAGGGCCTTGGGATCAGCCCCAGCATTTT
>TRBV6-5|TRBJ1-4|NA|NA
CASSYPETATNEKLFF
TGTGCCAGCAGTTACCCCGAAACTGCAACTAATGAAAAACTGTTTTTT
>TRBV7-9|TRBJ2-7|NA|NA
CASSLLGDKWDEQYF
TGTGCCAGCAGCTTACTAGGGGACAAGTGGGACGAGCAGTACTTC
>TRBV4-3|TRBJ1-1|NA|NA
CASSQEWEMNTEAFF
TGCGCCAGCAGCCAAGAATGGGAGATGAACACTGAAGCTTTCTTT
>TRBV11-2|TRBJ2-7|TRBD1|NA
CASSLVQGAYEQYF
TGTGCCAGCAGCTTAGTTCAGGGGGCCTACGAGCAGTACTTC
>TRBV7-8|TRBJ2-5|TRBD2|NA
CASSPGLADRKETQYF
TGTGCCAGCAGCCCGGGACTAGCGGACCGCAAAGAGACCCAGTACTTC
>TRBV30|TRBJ2-7|TRBD1|NA
CAWTQGVPYEQYF
TGTGCCTGGACCCAGGGGGTACCCTACGAGCAGTACTTC
>TRBV30|TRBJ2-5|NA|NA
CAWSRQGETQYF
TGTGCCTGGAGTCGGCAGGGAGAGACCCAGTACTTC
>TRBV6-5|TRBJ2-7|TRBD2|NA
CASSFSGRVTYEQYF
TGTGCCAGCAGTTTTAGCGGGAGGGTTACCTACGAGCAGTACTTC
>TRBV7-9|TRBJ2-1|NA|NA
CASSLAVAAYNEQFF
TGTGCCAGCAGCTTAGCGGTAGCGGCTTACAATGAGCAGTTCTTC
>TRBV19|TRBJ1-4|NA|NA
CASSRQAATNEKLFF
TGTGCCAGTAGTAGACAGGCTGCAACTAATGAAAAACTGTTTTTT
>TRBV5-4|TRBJ1-1|NA|NA
CASSHQGLNTEAFF
TGTGCCAGCAGCCATCAGGGGTTGAACACTGAAGCTTTCTTT
>TRBV4-2|TRBJ1-2|NA|NA
CASSQDKRGNNYGYTF
TGTGCCAGCAGCCAAGATAAACGAGGGAACAACTATGGCTACACCTTC
>TRBV2|TRBJ2-7|TRBD2|NA
CASSDPRTSGWYEQYF
TGTGCCAGCAGTGATCCCCGGACTAGCGGGTGGTACGAGCAGTACTTC
>TRBV6-5|TRBJ1-2|NA|NA
CASRPITGRDGYTF
TGTGCCAGCAGGCCGATTACAGGGAGGGATGGCTACACCTTC
>TRBV7-9|TRBJ1-2|TRBD1|few
CASSTQGLGYTF
TGTGCCAGCAGCACACAGGGGCTTGGCTACACCTTC
>TRBV10-3|TRBJ2-7|TRBD2|NA
CAISELAVGEQYF
TGTGCCATCAGTGAACTAGCGGTAGGCGAGCAGTACTTC
>TRBV27|TRBJ1-5|NA|NA
CASSLSGGRQPQHF
TGTGCCAGCAGTTTATCCGGGGGTAGGCAGCCCCAGCATTTT
>TRBV10-2|TRBJ2-7|TRBD1|few
CASQEGQGGYEQYF
TGCGCCAGCCAAGAAGGACAGGGCGGCTACGAGCAGTACTTC
>TRBV27|TRBJ1-2|TRBD1|NA
CASSEDRALYGYTF
TGTGCCAGCAGCGAGGACAGGGCACTCTATGGCTACACCTTC
>TRBV9|TRBJ2-7|TRBD2|NA
CASSVGLADTYEQYF
TGTGCCAGCAGCGTAGGACTAGCGGATACCTACGAGCAGTACTTC
>TRBV5-1|TRBJ1-3|NA|NA
CASSPGSSGNTIYF
TGCGCCAGCAGCCCCGGTAGCTCTGGAAACACCATATATTTT
>TRBV7-9|TRBJ2-5|NA|NA
CASSSATALKTQYF
TGTGCCAGCAGCTCTGCGACTGCCCTGAAGACCCAGTACTTC
>TRBV27|TRBJ1-2|NA|NA
CASSRTANYGYTF
TGTGCCAGCAGTCGGACAGCTAACTATGGCTACACCTTC
>TRBV11-3|TRBJ2-1|NA|NA
CASSLAGDYNEQFF
TGTGCCAGCAGCTTAGCGGGGGACTACAATGAGCAGTTCTTC
>TRBV29-1|TRBJ2-7|NA|NA
CSALDRLAYEQYF
TGCAGCGCCTTAGACAGGTTAGCCTACGAGCAGTACTTC
>TRBV10-3|TRBJ1-2|NA|once
CAISPSPSFYGYTF
TGTGCCATTTCCCCTTCCCCCTCCTTCTATGGCTACACCTTC